This entry describes one TCR beta chain. These data originate in a study of T cell repertoires in cytomegalovirus infection. TCRdb fed the reads into MiXCR, producing one record per CDR3 protein. The sample lists about 140,000 distinct CDR3 sequences, roughly 6.5% occurring once. V lost 8 bases, J lost 5 bases, and 8 bases stayed unmatched. CDR3 size: 13 residues. Germline V gene lookup returns CDR1 SGHTA and CDR2 FQGNSA. Sequencing was carried out using PBMCs. The rearrangement joins TRBV7-2 to TRBJ2-5; TRBD2 matches at 7 bases. This TCR was recovered from a human donor in good health (CMV status not recorded). Some clones in this sample may be carry-over from other donors' samples. Here the CDR3 reads CASGGGGGETQYF. CDR3 DNA sequence: TGTGCCAGCGGGGGGGGGGGGGGGGAGACCCAGTACTTC.